These T cell receptor beta chains were read from a single sample in a study of blood T cell repertoires in COVID-19. Assay: immunoSEQ multiplex PCR; the TCRdb copy retains only in-frame clones and omits some. This table has 70,000 to 90,000 clones, around nine tenths appearing once. Source material: peripheral blood. These TCRs come from a man of 80 years or more with active or convalescent COVID-19. The CDR3 runs from the conserved cysteine through the conserved F or W. Fields, in order: V gene, D gene, J gene, clone size, CDR3 protein, CDR3 DNA. A D gene is named only where the DNA matches it firmly. The size field is filled for only some rows; it gives once, few, many or a size class.

>TRBV1|.|TRBJ2-1|.
CTSSQEGSEGGATYNEQFF
TGCACCAGCAGCCAAGAAGGGTCAGAAGGCGGGGCAACCTACAATGAGCAGTTCTTC
>TRBV12-3/TRBV12-4|.|TRBJ1-1|.
CASSLAPATEAFF
TGTGCCAGCAGCCTCGCTCCCGCGACTGAAGCTTTCTTT
>TRBV18|.|TRBJ1-1|.
CASSPEQGMNTEAFF
TGTGCCAGCTCACCAGAACAGGGAATGAACACTGAAGCTTTCTTT
>TRBV10-3|.|TRBJ2-3|once
CAISTSTDTQYF
TGTGCCATCAGTACTAGCACAGATACGCAGTATTTT
>TRBV5-1|.|TRBJ2-2|.
CASSLELGAGTGELFF
TGCGCCAGCAGCTTGGAGCTGGGGGCTGGAACCGGGGAGCTGTTTTTT
>TRBV5-1|TRBD1|TRBJ2-1|.
CASSSQGANNEQFF
TGCGCCAGCAGCTCGCAGGGGGCCAACAATGAGCAGTTCTTC
>TRBV7-9|.|TRBJ1-1|.
CASSTVGEVGTEAFF
TGTGCCAGCAGCACCGTAGGGGAAGTGGGTACTGAAGCTTTCTTT
>TRBV6-1|.|TRBJ1-1|once
CASSEVRLGGTEAFF
TGTGCCAGCAGTGAGGTTCGACTAGGCGGCACTGAAGCTTTCTTT
>TRBV7-8|.|TRBJ1-2|.
CASSYGQKFYGYTF
TGTGCCAGCAGCTACGGACAGAAGTTTTATGGCTACACCTTC
>TRBV23-1|.|TRBJ1-2|once
CASKSTGHTLGNYGYTF
TGCGCCAGCAAATCGACCGGACACACCTTGGGGAACTATGGCTACACCTTC
>TRBV5-1|.|TRBJ1-4|once
CASSLAGGTNEKLFF
TGCGCCAGCAGCTTGGCGGGGGGAACTAATGAAAAACTGTTTTTT
>TRBV6-1|TRBD2|TRBJ2-1|.
CASSESAGGKNEQFF
TGTGCCAGCAGTGAAAGTGCGGGAGGGAAGAATGAGCAGTTCTTC
>TRBV15|TRBD1|TRBJ2-6|.
CATSRGQGSGANVLTF
TGTGCCACCAGCAGAGGACAGGGTTCTGGGGCCAACGTCCTGACTTTC
>TRBV7-9|.|TRBJ2-2|once
CASSFGSADTGELFF
TGTGCCAGCAGCTTCGGGTCTGCGGACACCGGGGAGCTGTTTTTT
>TRBV11-1|.|TRBJ2-1|.
CASSLVREHNEQFF
TGTGCCAGCAGCTTAGTTCGGGAGCACAATGAGCAGTTCTTC
>TRBV28|.|TRBJ1-5|.
CASSGLVRGANQPQHF
TGTGCCAGCAGCGGATTGGTCCGGGGAGCAAATCAGCCCCAGCATTTT
>TRBV7-2|.|TRBJ2-5|.
CASSPRPAAQYF
TGTGCCAGCAGCCCCCGACCAGCGGCCCAGTACTTC
>TRBV20-1|.|TRBJ1-2|few
CSAGRDGYTF
TGCAGTGCTGGTAGAGATGGCTACACCTTC
>TRBV18|.|TRBJ2-2|.
CASSPRAANTGELFF
TGTGCCAGCTCACCACGGGCCGCGAACACCGGGGAGCTGTTTTTT
>TRBV28|.|TRBJ2-6|once
CASRRSSGANVLTF
TGTGCCAGCAGGCGGAGCTCTGGGGCCAACGTCCTGACTTTC
>TRBV11-2|.|TRBJ2-6|.
CASSFGFSGANVLTF
TGTGCCAGCAGCTTCGGGTTCTCTGGGGCCAACGTCCTGACTTTC
>TRBV28|.|TRBJ2-2|.
CASNSATGELFF
TGTGCCAGCAATTCCGCGACCGGGGAGCTGTTTTTT
>TRBV6-4|.|TRBJ1-5|once
CASSAGANQPQHF
TGTGCCAGCAGTGCCGGAGCCAATCAGCCCCAGCATTTT
>TRBV6-5|.|TRBJ2-5|few
CASSRDRHQETQYF
TGTGCCAGCAGCAGAGACAGGCATCAAGAGACCCAGTACTTC
>TRBV24-1|TRBD1|TRBJ1-2|.
CATSDTRRDSHGYTF
TGTGCCACTAGTGATACACGGCGGGACAGTCATGGCTACACCTTC
>TRBV7-9|TRBD1|TRBJ1-4|.
CASSRSGRGLEKLFF
TGTGCCAGCTCCCGGTCGGGCAGGGGGCTCGAAAAACTGTTTTTT
>TRBV7-2|TRBD2|TRBJ2-5|once
CASSSSGRAAETQYF
TGTGCCAGCAGCTCTAGCGGGAGGGCCGCGGAGACCCAGTACTTC
>TRBV4-1|.|TRBJ2-5|.
CASSQASGETQYF
TGCGCCAGCAGCCAAGCCTCGGGAGAGACCCAGTACTTC
>TRBV2|TRBD1|TRBJ2-2|.
CASRGTGGHTGELFF
TGTGCCAGCAGGGGTACAGGGGGACACACCGGGGAGCTGTTTTTT
>TRBV6-5|.|TRBJ1-5|.
CASRPGQNNQPQHF
TGTGCCAGCAGACCCGGACAGAACAATCAGCCCCAGCATTTT
>TRBV18|.|TRBJ2-2|.
CASSPRDTNTGELFF
TGTGCCAGCTCACCAAGGGACACGAACACCGGGGAGCTGTTTTTT
>TRBV3-1/TRBV3-2|.|TRBJ1-4|.
CASSPGMVRTNEKLFF
TGTGCCAGCAGCCCGGGAATGGTCAGGACTAATGAAAAACTGTTTTTT
>TRBV7-9|.|TRBJ2-4|once
CASSLILGPKNIQYF
TGTGCCAGCAGCTTAATTTTGGGGCCCAAAAACATTCAGTACTTC
>TRBV21-1|.|TRBJ1-5|.
CASRFDSGVNQPQHF
TGTGCCAGCAGGTTCGACAGTGGGGTCAATCAGCCCCAGCATTTT
>TRBV5-1|.|TRBJ1-1|once
CASSLGFTAEAFF
TGCGCCAGCAGCTTGGGGTTTACAGCTGAAGCTTTCTTT
>TRBV5-1|TRBD2|TRBJ2-3|.
CATQRASGNPDTQYF
TGCGCCACCCAGAGGGCTAGCGGGAACCCAGATACGCAGTATTTT
>TRBV25-1|TRBD1|TRBJ1-1|.
CASQSQPGQGNTEAFF
TGTGCCAGCCAGAGCCAGCCGGGACAGGGGAACACTGAAGCTTTCTTT
>TRBV6-6|.|TRBJ1-6|.
CASSVDRWNNSPLHF
TGTGCCAGCAGTGTAGACAGATGGAATAATTCACCCCTCCACTTT
>TRBV5-6|TRBD2|TRBJ2-1|.
CASSLTLAGYNEQFF
TGTGCCAGCAGTCTAACCCTAGCGGGGTACAATGAGCAGTTCTTC
>TRBV6-5|TRBD1|TRBJ1-4|.
CASSKSGTGSEKLFF
TGTGCCAGCAGTAAATCCGGGACAGGGTCTGAAAAACTGTTTTTT
>TRBV18|.|TRBJ1-4|.
CASSPVDSANEKLFF
TGTGCCAGCTCACCCGTCGACAGTGCTAATGAAAAACTGTTTTTT
>TRBV7-8|TRBD1|TRBJ1-5|.
CASSSGTGVNNQPQHF
TGTGCCAGCAGCTCTGGGACAGGGGTAAACAATCAGCCCCAGCATTTT
>TRBV7-2|TRBD1|TRBJ2-1|.
CASSLRAGTGENEQFF
TGTGCCAGCAGCTTACGAGCAGGGACAGGGGAAAATGAGCAGTTCTTC
>TRBV14|.|TRBJ1-3|few
CASSQGYSVSGNTIYF
TGTGCCAGCAGCCAAGGGTATTCGGTCTCTGGAAACACCATATATTTT
>TRBV15|.|TRBJ1-6|few
CATSRDVANSPLHF
TGTGCCACCAGCAGAGATGTGGCCAATTCACCCCTCCACTTT
>TRBV29-1|.|TRBJ1-5|.
CSVTPGPGQPQHF
TGCAGCGTAACTCCAGGGCCCGGTCAGCCTCAGCATTTT
>TRBV19|.|TRBJ1-3|.
CASSIARSGNTIYF
TGTGCCAGTAGTATTGCCAGGTCTGGAAACACCATATATTTT
>TRBV11-3|.|TRBJ1-1|once
CASSLELSTEAFF
TGTGCCAGCAGCTTAGAATTATCCACTGAAGCTTTCTTT